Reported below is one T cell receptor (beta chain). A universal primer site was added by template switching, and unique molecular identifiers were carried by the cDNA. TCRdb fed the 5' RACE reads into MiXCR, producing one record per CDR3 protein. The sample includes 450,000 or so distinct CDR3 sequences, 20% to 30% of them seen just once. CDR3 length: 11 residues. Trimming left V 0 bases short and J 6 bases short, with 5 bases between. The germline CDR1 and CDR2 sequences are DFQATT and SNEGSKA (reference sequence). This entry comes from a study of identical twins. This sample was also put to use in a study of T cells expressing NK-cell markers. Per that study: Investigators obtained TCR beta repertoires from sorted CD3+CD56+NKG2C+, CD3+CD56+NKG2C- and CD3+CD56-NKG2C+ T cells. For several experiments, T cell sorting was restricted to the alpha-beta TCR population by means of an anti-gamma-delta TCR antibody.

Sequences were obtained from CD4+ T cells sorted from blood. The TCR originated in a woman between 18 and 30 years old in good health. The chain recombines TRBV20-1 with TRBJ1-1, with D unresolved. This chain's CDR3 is CSARDRAEAFF. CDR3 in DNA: TGCAGTGCTAGAGATAGGGCTGAAGCTTTCTTT.